Listed here are 2 T cell receptor beta chains from one sample, sequenced in a study of blood T cell repertoires in COVID-19. TCRdb's table, derived via immunoSEQ multiplex PCR, lists solely in-frame clones and lacks some. The sample gives about 300,000 clones, roughly 87% of which show up once; approximately 2.4% is in the top ten. Sequenced sample: peripheral blood. The source of these receptors is a young man with active or convalescent COVID-19.

The gene calls are TRBV7-9 and TRBJ2-1; 11 bases agree with TRBD1. Trimming at V came to 6 bases and at J to 5 bases, leaving 6 bases not matched to a gene. Germline V gene lookup returns CDR1 SEHNR and CDR2 FQNEAQ (reference sequence). The CDR3 runs to 15 residues. The CDR3, as DNA: TGTGCCAGCAGAGCTGGACAGGGGGCTAACAATGAGCAGTTCTTC. It yields the protein CASRAGQGANNEQFF. Full variable domain (outside the CDR3, taken from reference TRBV7-9 and TRBJ2-1): DTGVSQNPRHKITKRGQNVTFRCDPISEHNRLYWYRQTLGQGPEFLTYFQNEAQLEKSRLLSDRFSAERPKGSFSTLEIQRTEQGDSAMYLCASRAGQGANNEQFFGPGTRLTVL.

To note about this clone: Other DNA sequences in the same sample also yield this CDR3. The chain uses TRBV4-3 and TRBJ2-1, with D perhaps TRBD1 (5 bases). CDR1 and CDR2 (germline): LGHNA, YSLEER. This CDR3 region has 14 residues. V lost 1 base and J lost 4, with 8 bases in between. The CDR3 region has the DNA TGCGCCAGCAGCCAAGCCGACAGTTACAATGAGCAGTTCTTC. It translates to CASSQADSYNEQFF.